This T cell receptor beta chain derives from a study of T-cell memory formation after mild COVID-19. The overall study: Clusters of TCRs were largely donor specific. General study findings and limits: Confirmation was lacking for SARS-CoV-2 specificity of second-wave clones that peaked on day 37.

TCR alpha and TCR beta cDNA libraries carrying sample barcodes and UMIs came from 5'RACE with constant-segment primers. TCRdb processed the 5' RACE reads anew with MiXCR; each CDR3 protein has one entry. The sample records about 610,000 distinct CDR3 sequences, about 18% being singletons. This clonotype was counted only a few times. As yet, its antigen is unknown. The V end lost 7 bases, the J end lost 4 bases, and 11 bases lay between the germline ends. Germline V gene sequence: CDR1 SNHLY, CDR2 FYNNEI. This CDR3 has 12 residues. V is TRBV2 and J is TRBJ2-7; D may be TRBD2 (5 bases). The TCR was taken from an adult woman who had mild COVID-19 (a few samples of this study predate the infection). Cell type and time point are not known. The sequenced material came from PBMCs or a T cell subset sorted from them (not recorded which). CDR3 coding DNA: TGTGCCAGCACTGAGGGAGAATACGAGCAGTACTTC. Amino acid sequence: CASTEGEYEQYF.